The rows below give T cell receptor beta chains drawn from one sample of a study of shared clonotypes between healthy human individuals. TCRdb keeps only in-frame clones here, not all; method: immunoSEQ multiplex PCR. The data contain 1.4 million to 1.5 million clones, roughly 95% of them seen just once; the ten biggest clones take up approximately 1.2%. Material for sequencing was naive CD4+ T cells sorted from blood. Source of these receptors: a man aged 25-40 years in good health. Both conserved end residues are part of each CDR3. Fields, in order: CDR3 DNA, CDR3 protein, clone size, D gene, CDR3 length, J gene, V gene. The D gene is left open where the match is weak. Some rows have no size entry. The others give once, few or many, or a class for an expanded clone.

CDR3nt: TGTGCCAGCAGCTCGACAGGGGGCCCTGTGAAAAACTATGGCTACACCTTC
CDR3aa: CASSSTGGPVKNYGYTF
abundance: once
d_gene: TRBD1
len: 17
j_gene: TRBJ1-2
v_gene: TRBV5-7

CDR3nt: TGCGCCAGCAGCCAAGGGGACTACCTTACCTACGAGCAGTACTTC
CDR3aa: CASSQGDYLTYEQYF
abundance: -
d_gene: TRBD2
len: 15
j_gene: TRBJ2-7
v_gene: TRBV5-1

CDR3nt: TGTGCCAGCAGGCCGACAGACAATGAGCAGTTCTTC
CDR3aa: CASRPTDNEQFF
abundance: -
d_gene: -
len: 12
j_gene: TRBJ2-1
v_gene: TRBV7-9

CDR3nt: TGTGCCGCCACCCAGGGCAGGTTTTCTGAAGCTTTCTTT
CDR3aa: CAATQGRFSEAFF
abundance: -
d_gene: -
len: 13
j_gene: TRBJ1-1
v_gene: TRBV6-1

CDR3nt: TGTGCCAGCAGTAACCCCGTAGAGGGGAAAGAGACCCAGTACTTC
CDR3aa: CASSNPVEGKETQYF
abundance: -
d_gene: -
len: 15
j_gene: TRBJ2-5
v_gene: TRBV6-5

CDR3nt: TGTGCCAGCAGGGTAACAGGGACGGCCGGGGAGCTGTTTTTT
CDR3aa: CASRVTGTAGELFF
abundance: -
d_gene: -
len: 14
j_gene: TRBJ2-2
v_gene: TRBV13

CDR3nt: TGTGCCAGCACCAACACTGGTCGAACGGGAGGATTGTTTAATGAGCAGTTCTTC
CDR3aa: CASTNTGRTGGLFNEQFF
abundance: -
d_gene: TRBD2
len: 18
j_gene: TRBJ2-1
v_gene: TRBV7-8

CDR3nt: TGTGCCAGTAGTATACCCGGACAGGGTGGCGACGAGCAGTACTTC
CDR3aa: CASSIPGQGGDEQYF
abundance: -
d_gene: TRBD1
len: 15
j_gene: TRBJ2-7
v_gene: TRBV19

CDR3nt: TGTGCCAGTAGTCTGACAGCGTCCTACAATGAGCAGTTCTTC
CDR3aa: CASSLTASYNEQFF
abundance: -
d_gene: -
len: 14
j_gene: TRBJ2-1
v_gene: TRBV19

CDR3nt: TGCGCCAGCAGCTTGGAAGGGAGAATGAACACTGAAGCTTTCTTT
CDR3aa: CASSLEGRMNTEAFF
abundance: -
d_gene: -
len: 15
j_gene: TRBJ1-1
v_gene: TRBV5-1

CDR3nt: TGTGCCAGCAGCTTACGGCCGGGATTCTTGGGGGAGCAGTACTTC
CDR3aa: CASSLRPGFLGEQYF
abundance: -
d_gene: -
len: 15
j_gene: TRBJ2-7
v_gene: TRBV16

CDR3nt: TGTGCCAGCAGCGTAGGACCTCCCGGAAACACCATATATTTT
CDR3aa: CASSVGPPGNTIYF
abundance: -
d_gene: -
len: 14
j_gene: TRBJ1-3
v_gene: TRBV9

CDR3nt: TGTGCCAGCTCACCGCAGGGGAACACTGAAGCTTTCTTT
CDR3aa: CASSPQGNTEAFF
abundance: -
d_gene: -
len: 13
j_gene: TRBJ1-1
v_gene: TRBV18

CDR3nt: TGTGCCAGCAGCTTACCCGAGCGACACAAAAACATTCAGTACTTC
CDR3aa: CASSLPERHKNIQYF
abundance: -
d_gene: -
len: 15
j_gene: TRBJ2-4
v_gene: TRBV5-6

CDR3nt: TGCGCCAGCAGTCTGCAACCGGACACCAACTACGAGCAGTACTTC
CDR3aa: CASSLQPDTNYEQYF
abundance: -
d_gene: -
len: 15
j_gene: TRBJ2-7
v_gene: TRBV5-1

CDR3nt: TGTGCCAGCAGCATTGGGCCCATGACTGAAGCTTTCTTT
CDR3aa: CASSIGPMTEAFF
abundance: -
d_gene: -
len: 13
j_gene: TRBJ1-1
v_gene: TRBV11-2

CDR3nt: TGTGCCAGCAGCCCCGGGACAGTAAACACCGGGGAGCTGTTTTTT
CDR3aa: CASSPGTVNTGELFF
abundance: -
d_gene: TRBD1
len: 15
j_gene: TRBJ2-2
v_gene: TRBV11-3

CDR3nt: TGTGCCAGCTCACCACTGCCGGGGCCCACAGATACGCAGTATTTT
CDR3aa: CASSPLPGPTDTQYF
abundance: once
d_gene: -
len: 15
j_gene: TRBJ2-3
v_gene: TRBV18

CDR3nt: TGTGCCAGCAGCCGACATCCCGGGACAGGGGGAGGCTACGAGCAGTACTTC
CDR3aa: CASSRHPGTGGGYEQYF
abundance: once
d_gene: TRBD1
len: 17
j_gene: TRBJ2-7
v_gene: TRBV7-2

CDR3nt: TGTGCCAGCAGTGAACCCCGCCTGAGGCGGGAGCACATCTTCAGCTCCTACAATGAGCAGTTCTTC
CDR3aa: CASSEPRLRREHIFSSYNEQFF
abundance: -
d_gene: TRBD2
len: 22
j_gene: TRBJ2-1
v_gene: TRBV6-1

CDR3nt: TGTGCCAGCAGCTTAGGGCGGGAGGGCTTGGAGACCCAGTACTTC
CDR3aa: CASSLGREGLETQYF
abundance: -
d_gene: TRBD2
len: 15
j_gene: TRBJ2-5
v_gene: TRBV7-8

CDR3nt: TGTGCCTGGAGTAAGACAGGAATCGGCGAGCAGTACTTC
CDR3aa: CAWSKTGIGEQYF
abundance: -
d_gene: -
len: 13
j_gene: TRBJ2-7
v_gene: TRBV30

CDR3nt: TGCGCCAGCAGCTCGGGACTAGCGGGAGGCTCCTACGAGCAGTACTTC
CDR3aa: CASSSGLAGGSYEQYF
abundance: -
d_gene: TRBD2
len: 16
j_gene: TRBJ2-7
v_gene: TRBV5-1

CDR3nt: TGCGCCAGCAGCCCGACTAGCGGGAGCACAGATACGCAGTATTTT
CDR3aa: CASSPTSGSTDTQYF
abundance: -
d_gene: TRBD2
len: 15
j_gene: TRBJ2-3
v_gene: TRBV4-1

CDR3nt: TGTGCCAGCAGCTTACATAATCCACTCAGGGAGCTGTTTTTT
CDR3aa: CASSLHNPLRELFF
abundance: -
d_gene: -
len: 14
j_gene: TRBJ2-2
v_gene: TRBV11-2

CDR3nt: TGTGCCAGCAGCTCGTTCGGGGGCTCGGGTGAGCAGTTCTTC
CDR3aa: CASSSFGGSGEQFF
abundance: -
d_gene: -
len: 14
j_gene: TRBJ2-1
v_gene: TRBV14

CDR3nt: TGTGCCAGCAGCTTAGAATTAAGCGGGGAGCTGTTTTTT
CDR3aa: CASSLELSGELFF
abundance: -
d_gene: -
len: 13
j_gene: TRBJ2-2
v_gene: TRBV7-2

CDR3nt: TGTGCCAGCAGCGAGCCTAGCGGGAGTCGGGATGAGCAGTTCTTC
CDR3aa: CASSEPSGSRDEQFF
abundance: -
d_gene: TRBD2
len: 15
j_gene: TRBJ2-1
v_gene: TRBV5-5

CDR3nt: TGCGCCAGCAGTGAGAGTAGGACTAGATTCGATGAGCAGTTCTTC
CDR3aa: CASSESRTRFDEQFF
abundance: -
d_gene: TRBD2
len: 15
j_gene: TRBJ2-1
v_gene: TRBV10-1

CDR3nt: TGCGCCAGCAGCTTGGAGGGCATTGTTTATGGCTACACCTTC
CDR3aa: CASSLEGIVYGYTF
abundance: -
d_gene: -
len: 14
j_gene: TRBJ1-2
v_gene: TRBV5-1

CDR3nt: TGTGCCAGCAGATCCAATGCGGGCCATGAGCAGTTCTTC
CDR3aa: CASRSNAGHEQFF
abundance: -
d_gene: -
len: 13
j_gene: TRBJ2-1
v_gene: TRBV6-5

CDR3nt: TGTGCCAGCAGCCCAAAGACAGGGGCCGGTACCTACAATGAGCAGTTCTTC
CDR3aa: CASSPKTGAGTYNEQFF
abundance: -
d_gene: TRBD1
len: 17
j_gene: TRBJ2-1
v_gene: TRBV7-9

CDR3nt: TGTGCCAGTAGTAAATTCTTCGGTCGGTACGAGCAGTACTTC
CDR3aa: CASSKFFGRYEQYF
abundance: -
d_gene: -
len: 14
j_gene: TRBJ2-7
v_gene: TRBV19

CDR3nt: TGTGCCTGGAGTGGATGCGGCAGCAATCAGCCCCAGCATTTT
CDR3aa: CAWSGCGSNQPQHF
abundance: once
d_gene: -
len: 14
j_gene: TRBJ1-5
v_gene: TRBV30

CDR3nt: TGCGCCAGCAGCATCGGGACTGGGGGAAATGAGCAGTTCTTC
CDR3aa: CASSIGTGGNEQFF
abundance: -
d_gene: -
len: 14
j_gene: TRBJ2-1
v_gene: TRBV5-1

CDR3nt: TGCGCCAGCAGCTTGGGCCCCCTCTACGAGCAGTACTTC
CDR3aa: CASSLGPLYEQYF
abundance: -
d_gene: -
len: 13
j_gene: TRBJ2-7
v_gene: TRBV5-1

CDR3nt: TGTGCCAGCAGCTCGTGGGATGACTCTGCGCAGTATTTT
CDR3aa: CASSSWDDSAQYF
abundance: -
d_gene: -
len: 13
j_gene: TRBJ2-3
v_gene: TRBV5-5

CDR3nt: TGTGCCACCAGCAGAGGAAGGACAGGGAATAAGGTCGAGCAGTACTTC
CDR3aa: CATSRGRTGNKVEQYF
abundance: -
d_gene: TRBD1
len: 16
j_gene: TRBJ2-7
v_gene: TRBV15

CDR3nt: TGTGCCAGCAACCGGGACGGCGCTAATGAAAAACTGTTTTTT
CDR3aa: CASNRDGANEKLFF
abundance: -
d_gene: -
len: 14
j_gene: TRBJ1-4
v_gene: TRBV2

CDR3nt: TGTGCCAGTAGGCCCAACGCGGGGCGCTATCAGCCCCAGCATTTT
CDR3aa: CASRPNAGRYQPQHF
abundance: -
d_gene: -
len: 15
j_gene: TRBJ1-5
v_gene: TRBV19

CDR3nt: TGTGCCAGCAGCTCCCTCCTCGACAGAGCCCTTCGCTATGGCTACACCTTC
CDR3aa: CASSSLLDRALRYGYTF
abundance: -
d_gene: -
len: 17
j_gene: TRBJ1-2
v_gene: TRBV7-9

CDR3nt: TGTGCCAGCAGCGTAGACAGGCGGAACACTGAAGCTTTCTTT
CDR3aa: CASSVDRRNTEAFF
abundance: -
d_gene: -
len: 14
j_gene: TRBJ1-1
v_gene: TRBV5-4

CDR3nt: TGTGCCTGGAGTCACAGGGGGCGTAGAAACAATGAGCAGTTCTTC
CDR3aa: CAWSHRGRRNNEQFF
abundance: -
d_gene: TRBD1
len: 15
j_gene: TRBJ2-1
v_gene: TRBV30

CDR3nt: TGCAGTGCTAAAGGGAACTATGGCTACACCTTC
CDR3aa: CSAKGNYGYTF
abundance: few
d_gene: -
len: 11
j_gene: TRBJ1-2
v_gene: TRBV20-1

CDR3nt: TGTGCCAGCAGTTTGACCGTTTCCTACGAGCAGTACTTC
CDR3aa: CASSLTVSYEQYF
abundance: -
d_gene: -
len: 13
j_gene: TRBJ2-7
v_gene: TRBV28

CDR3nt: TGTGCCAGCTCACTGACCACAGGGGGAGAATATGGCTACACCTTC
CDR3aa: CASSLTTGGEYGYTF
abundance: -
d_gene: TRBD1
len: 15
j_gene: TRBJ1-2
v_gene: TRBV18

CDR3nt: TGTGCCAGTAGTATAGATAGGCACGAGCAGTACTTC
CDR3aa: CASSIDRHEQYF
abundance: -
d_gene: -
len: 12
j_gene: TRBJ2-7
v_gene: TRBV19

CDR3nt: TGTGCCACCAGGCGCGGGAGTTCCCTAACGAACACCGGGGAGCTGTTTTTT
CDR3aa: CATRRGSSLTNTGELFF
abundance: -
d_gene: TRBD2
len: 17
j_gene: TRBJ2-2
v_gene: TRBV15